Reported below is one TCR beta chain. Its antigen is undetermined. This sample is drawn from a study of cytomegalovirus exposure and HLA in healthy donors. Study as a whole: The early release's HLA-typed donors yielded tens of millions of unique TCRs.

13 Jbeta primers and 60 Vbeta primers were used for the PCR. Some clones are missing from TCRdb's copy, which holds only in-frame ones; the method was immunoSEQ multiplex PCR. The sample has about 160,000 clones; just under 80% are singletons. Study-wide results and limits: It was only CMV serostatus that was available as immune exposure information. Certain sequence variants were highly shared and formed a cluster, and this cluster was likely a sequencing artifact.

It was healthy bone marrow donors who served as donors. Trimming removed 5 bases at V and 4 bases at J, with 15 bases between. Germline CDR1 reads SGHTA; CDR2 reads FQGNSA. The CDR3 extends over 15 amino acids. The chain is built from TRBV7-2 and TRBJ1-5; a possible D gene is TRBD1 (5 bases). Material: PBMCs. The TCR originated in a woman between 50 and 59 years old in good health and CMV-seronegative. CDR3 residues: CASSLTGGFNQPQHF. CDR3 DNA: TGTGCCAGCAGCCTCACGGGGGGGTTTAATCAGCCCCAGCATTTT.